The next 16 T cell receptor beta chains were all read from a single sample in a study of T cells in Graves' hyperthyroidism and ophthalmopathy. TCR beta CDR3 regions were amplified from RNA. HTBI primers were the set used in a first-round RT-PCR of the TCR CDR3. Via MiXCR, TCRdb re-called the multiplex PCR reads, giving one row per CDR3 protein. This sample has a few hundred thousand distinct CDR3 sequences, with approximately 15% found just once. The sequenced material came from blood. The receptor source for this set is a woman aged 18-29 years with Graves' hyperthyroidism.

A few counts support this clonotype. The gene calls are TRBV2 and TRBJ1-6, with D hard to call. There are 15 residues in the CDR3. Germline CDR1 is SNHLY and CDR2 is FYNNEI. Between the trimmed V and J ends, which lost 5 bases and 6 bases, there was a span of 14 bases. In DNA form, the CDR3 reads TGTGCCAGCAGTCCGACGGTGCCCTTTAATTCACCCCTCCACTTT. Translation gives CASSPTVPFNSPLHF.

This clonotype came up many times. The chain uses TRBV28 and TRBJ2-2; tentatively, D is TRBD2 (6 bases). The CDR3 runs to 15 residues. Germline V gene data show CDR1 as MDHEN and CDR2 as SYDVKM. The germline V and J ends were trimmed by 2 bases and 1 base, with 8 bases remaining between them. CDR3: CASSLGGMNTGELFF. The CDR3 nucleotides are TGTGCCAGCAGTTTAGGGGGGATGAACACCGGGGAGCTGTTTTTT.

This clonotype was detected ten times or more. The chain uses TRBV18 and TRBJ2-3; no firm D call. Germline V CDR1 and CDR2: KGHSH, LQKENI. The CDR3 contains 16 residues. Trimming stripped 3 bases from V and 2 bases from J, with 15 bases between. The CDR3 sequence: CASSPRTFSYTDTQYF. DNA for the CDR3: TGTGCCAGCTCACCCAGGACGTTCTCCTACACAGATACGCAGTATTTT.

The chain couples TRBV5-1 to TRBJ2-3, with unresolved D. Germline CDR1 reads SGHRS; CDR2 reads YFSETQ. Trimming took 1 base from V and 1 from J, leaving 7 bases between them. The CDR3 covers 14 residues. CDR3 bases: TGCGCCAGCAGCTTGCAGCGAGGCACAGATACGCAGTATTTT. Translating it yields CASSLQRGTDTQYF.

The chain carries TRBV6-1 and TRBJ1-1, with D possibly being TRBD1 (5 bases). The germline gives CDR1 MNHNS, CDR2 SASEGT. The CDR3 covers 11 residues. V was trimmed by 6 bases and J by 11 bases, leaving 13 bases between them. DNA of the CDR3: TGTGCCAGCAGATCGGGACTCCTGGCTTTCTTT. Its translation is CASRSGLLAFF.

In its sample, this clonotype was seen many times. The V gene is TRBV30, the J gene TRBJ1-2; 7 bases match TRBD1. This CDR3 has 16 residues. V trimming: 1 base; J trimming: 4 bases; junction bases outside the gene matches: 12. CDR1 and CDR2 from the germline V gene are GTSNPN and SVGIG (reference sequence). This chain's CDR3 is CAWSDRNRDRGYGYTF. CDR3 in DNA: TGTGCCTGGAGTGACCGAAACCGGGACAGAGGCTATGGCTACACCTTC.

The chain joins TRBV6-1 to TRBJ1-6, with no clear D. With 0 bases removed from V and 10 bases from J, the gap between germline ends came to 13 bases. The CDR3 covers 15 residues. Germline CDR1 is MNHNS and CDR2 is SASEGT. The CDR3 nucleotides are TGTGCCAGCAGTGAAGCGGCAGGAGTTGGGTCACCCCTCCACTTT. Protein: CASSEAAGVGSPLHF.

A few counts support this clonotype. The chain is built from TRBV19 and TRBJ2-1, with D possibly matching TRBD2 (6 bases). Trimming took off 4 bases at V and 7 bases at J, with 23 bases between the two ends. CDR1 and CDR2 (germline): LNHDA, SQIVND (reference sequence). The CDR3 has 17 amino acids. CDR3: CASSTASGGRLGNEQFF. In nucleotides, the CDR3 is TGTGCCAGTAGTACAGCGAGTGGAGGGAGATTGGGTAATGAGCAGTTCTTC.

This clonotype has ten or more counts. The V and J genes are TRBV29-1 and TRBJ2-1; 11 bases are shared with TRBD2. The CDR3 has 15 amino acids. Looked up from germline, CDR1 is SQVTM and CDR2 is ANQGSEA. V was pared by 1 base and J by 9 bases, with 8 bases of the junction left unmatched. The CDR3 reads CSVEGPGTSGSEQFF. CDR3 nucleotides: TGCAGCGTTGAAGGTCCCGGGACTAGCGGTAGTGAGCAGTTCTTC.

This clonotype was observed a handful of times. The V and J genes are TRBV6-5 and TRBJ1-2, with D unclear. The germline gives CDR1 MNHEY, CDR2 SVGAGI. The CDR3 spans 12 residues. V was clipped by 2 bases and J by 6 bases, with 7 bases between them. CDR3 residues: CASSYGSDGYTF. CDR3 DNA: TGTGCCAGCAGTTACGGGTCCGATGGCTACACCTTC.

This clonotype was seen repeatedly, ten times or more. V gene TRBV27 combines with J gene TRBJ2-5, with D possibly matching TRBD2 (5 bases). Germline V CDR1 and CDR2: MNHEY, SMNVEV (reference sequence). The CDR3 totals 13 residues. V was clipped by 2 bases and J by 7 bases, with 11 bases between them. CDR3 residues: CASSLREEGTQYF. Here the CDR3 DNA reads TGTGCCAGCAGTTTAAGGGAAGAGGGGACCCAGTACTTC.

This clonotype was seen at least ten times. This chain joins TRBV19 and TRBJ2-2, with D tentatively TRBD1 or TRBD2 (5 bases each). Germline V gene sequence: CDR1 LNHDA, CDR2 SQIVND (reference sequence). The germline V and J ends were trimmed by 6 bases and 2 bases, with 7 bases remaining between them. The CDR3 contains 13 residues. The CDR3 nucleotides read TGTGCCAGTAGACGGGACAACACCGGGGAGCTGTTTTTT. This gives the protein CASRRDNTGELFF. Combining the CDR3 with reference TRBV19 and TRBJ2-2 gives the whole variable domain DGGITQSPKYLFRKEGQNVTLSCEQNLNHDAMYWYRQDPGQGLRLIYYSQIVNDFQKGDIAEGYSVSREKKESFPLTVTSAQKNPTAFYLCASRRDNTGELFFGEGSRLTVL.

The genes are TRBV28 and TRBJ1-6; 9 nucleotides match TRBD1. CDR3 length: 15 amino acids. V dropped 2 bases and J dropped 5; count of bases not matched to a gene: 1. Germline V gene data show CDR1 as MDHEN and CDR2 as SYDVKM. CDR3 loop: CASSLRDRDNSPLHF. DNA of the CDR3: TGTGCCAGCAGTTTACGGGACAGGGATAATTCACCCCTCCACTTT.

The CDR3 loop reads CASSYRPDSNQPQHF. CDR3 nucleotide sequence: TGTGCCAGCAGTTATCGACCTGATAGCAATCAGCCCCAGCATTTT. This chain uses TRBV6-9 with TRBJ1-5; D uncertain. V lost 2 bases, J lost 0 bases, and 8 bases lay in between. This CDR3 is built from 15 residues. Germline V gives CDR1 MNHGY, CDR2 SVAAGI.

In this sample, this clonotype turned up a few times. The V call is TRBV20-1, the J call TRBJ2-7, with D unresolved. Deletions cut 5 bases from V and 3 bases from J, with 17 bases between. Germline V gene lookup returns CDR1 DFQATT and CDR2 SNEGSKA (reference sequence). CDR3 length equals 14 residues. The chain's CDR3 is CSAGPASNHYEQYF. For the CDR3, the DNA is TGCAGTGCTGGCCCGGCCAGCAATCACTACGAGCAGTACTTC.

Concerning this clonotype: An end of the junction does not agree with germline; a read error may underlie this. The chain recombines TRBV24-1 with TRBJ2-2; TRBD1 might be the D (6 bases). The CDR3 runs to 14 residues. Germline V gene sequence: CDR1 KGHDR, CDR2 SFDVKD. The DNA for the CDR3 is TGTGCCACCGGCACCATTAACAGGGCCGGGGAGCCGTTTTTT. Residues: CATGTINRAGEPFF.